The 13 T cell receptor beta chains below were found in one sample sequenced in a study of blood T cell repertoires in COVID-19. Assay: immunoSEQ multiplex PCR; the TCRdb copy retains only in-frame clones and omits some. The table has about 270,000 clones, around 88% seen once. Sample: peripheral blood. These receptors originate from a woman at least 80 years old with COVID-19, enrolled during active disease.

The chain combines TRBV10-3 with TRBJ1-2; 7 nucleotides agree with TRBD1. Germline trimming cut 0 bases from V and 5 bases from J; bases unmatched to any gene: 3. The germline V gene encodes CDR1 ENHRY and CDR2 SYGVKD. There are 14 residues in the CDR3. The chain's CDR3 is CAISESTGVYGYTF. Written as DNA, the CDR3 is TGTGCCATCAGTGAGTCAACAGGGGTGTATGGCTACACCTTC.

This clone turned up a few times. CDR3 DNA sequence: TGTGCCAGCAGCCAAGATATAATCGGAAACACCATATATTTT. This codes for CASSQDIIGNTIYF. V usage is TRBV3-1 (or the pseudogene TRBV3-2) and J usage is TRBJ1-3; no clear D. Trimming removed 0 bases at V and 4 bases at J, with 7 bases between. CDR3 length: 14 residues. Germline-derived CDR1 and CDR2 are LGHDT and YNNKEL (reference sequence).

The J gene is TRBJ2-3, the V gene TRBV5-1, with D tentatively TRBD2 (5 bases). Between the trimmed V and J ends, which lost 4 bases and 0 bases, there was a span of 12 bases. The CDR3 sequence is 15 residues long. Germline-derived CDR1 and CDR2 are SGHRS and YFSETQ. CDR3 region: CASSTTRFSTDTQYF. The CDR3 nucleotides read TGCGCCAGCAGCACCACTAGATTTAGCACAGATACGCAGTATTTT.

V is TRBV7-9 and J is TRBJ1-6; 10 positions agree with TRBD1. This CDR3 has 16 amino acids. Germline CDR1 and CDR2: SEHNR and FQNEAQ (reference sequence). J gave up 9 bases and V 1 base, and 6 bases lay outside the gene matches. CDR3 nucleotides: TGTGCCAGCAGCTTAGATCCGTGGACAGGGGGTTCACCCCTCCACTTT. This gives the protein CASSLDPWTGGSPLHF.

The chain recombines TRBV21-1 with TRBJ1-1; the table's D call TRBD1 went unverified against the DNA. TRBV21-1 corresponds to a pseudogene. The CDR3 consists of 13 residues. The CDR3 reads CASSSGQATEAFF. In nucleotides, the CDR3 is TGTGCCAGCAGCAGCGGACAGGCCACTGAAGCTTTCTTT.

The chain has TRBV6-5 and TRBJ2-7; D is unclear. The CDR3 is 11 residues long. Per germline, CDR1 MNHEY and CDR2 SVGAGI. V was clipped by 7 bases and J by 3 bases, with 7 bases between them. The CDR3 loop reads CASKNSYEQYV. The CDR3, as DNA: TGTGCCAGCAAAAATAGCTACGAGCAGTACGTC.

The rearrangement joins TRBV19 to TRBJ2-5; the D gene is possibly TRBD2 (5 bases). The CDR3 runs to 12 residues. The ends were cut back, 6 bases at V and 5 bases at J, with 10 bases in the middle. Germline CDR1 is LNHDA and CDR2 is SQIVND (reference sequence). CDR3 residues: CASRGLGETQYF. CDR3 DNA: TGTGCCAGTAGAGGACTGGGGGAGACCCAGTACTTC.

The gene calls are TRBV14 and TRBJ1-1; no clear D gene. The CDR3 loop spans 16 amino acids. Per germline, CDR1 SGHDN and CDR2 FVKESK. The V gene lost 4 bases and the J gene lost 5 bases, with 20 bases spanning the gap. The CDR3 here is CASSRVRPGTETEAFF. CDR3 nucleotide sequence: TGTGCCAGCAGCCGAGTCAGACCGGGAACGGAGACTGAAGCTTTCTTT.

The chain employs TRBV7-2 and TRBJ1-3; D ambiguous. This CDR3 spans 14 amino acids. CDR1 and CDR2 (germline): SGHTA, FQGNSA. Trimming took 1 base from V and 0 from J, leaving 4 bases between them. In DNA, the CDR3 is TGTGCCAGCAGCTTAGATTACTCTGGAAACACCATATATTTT. It specifies CASSLDYSGNTIYF.

The V call is TRBV5-6, the J call TRBJ2-5; D is perhaps TRBD1 (5 bases). V dropped 2 bases and J dropped 3 bases, with 8 bases sitting between them. Germline CDR1 SGHDT, CDR2 YYEEEE. The CDR3 totals 13 residues. The DNA of the CDR3 is TGTGCCAGCAGCTTAAACAGGAAAGAGACCCAGTACTTC. This translates into CASSLNRKETQYF.

In this sample, this clone turned up once. The V call is TRBV7-3, the J call TRBJ1-6, with 10 bases lining up with TRBD1. CDR1 and CDR2 (germline): SGHTA, FQGTGA. CDR3 length: 13 residues. With 6 bases clipped from V and 8 bases from J, the junction kept 1 base outside the gene matches. CDR3: CASSGTGDSPLHF. In nucleotides, the CDR3 is TGTGCCAGCAGTGGGACAGGGGATTCACCCCTCCACTTT.

This chain links TRBV7-8 with TRBJ1-2; D not resolved. V was trimmed by 7 bases and J by 0 bases, leaving 15 bases between them. Per germline, CDR1 SGHVS and CDR2 FQNEAQ. The CDR3 length is 15 residues. The CDR3 loop is CASTVTDSANYGYTF. CDR3 DNA sequence: TGTGCCAGCACTGTAACAGATTCCGCTAACTATGGCTACACCTTC.

This clone appeared a few times. The J gene is TRBJ2-7, the V gene TRBV28; D ambiguous. The CDR3 consists of 13 residues. The V end was cut by 5 bases, the J end by 4 bases, with 12 bases between. CDR1 and CDR2 from the germline V gene are MDHEN and SYDVKM. CDR3 amino acids: CASSPLNEYEQYV. The CDR3 region has the DNA TGTGCCAGCAGTCCGCTAAATGAGTACGAGCAGTACGTC.